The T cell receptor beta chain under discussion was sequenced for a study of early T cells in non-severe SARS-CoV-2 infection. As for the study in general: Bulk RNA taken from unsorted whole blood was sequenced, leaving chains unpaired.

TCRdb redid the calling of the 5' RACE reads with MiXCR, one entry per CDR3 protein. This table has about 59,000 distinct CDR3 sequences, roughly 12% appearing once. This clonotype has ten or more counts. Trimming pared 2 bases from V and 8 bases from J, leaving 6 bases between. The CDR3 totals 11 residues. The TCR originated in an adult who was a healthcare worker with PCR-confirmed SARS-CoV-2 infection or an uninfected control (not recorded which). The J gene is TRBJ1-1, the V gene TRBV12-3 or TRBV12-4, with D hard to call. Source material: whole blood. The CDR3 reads CASSLSGEAFF. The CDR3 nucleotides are TGTGCCAGCAGTTTATCGGGGGAAGCTTTCTTT.